This TCR beta chain derives from a study of CD8 T cells in ankylosing spondylitis. Study findings and constraints: Existing reports had already noted some motif variants in reactive arthritis synovial fluid and blood. As reported, disease-linked clones showed significant enrichment in matched ankylosing spondylitis synovial fluid.

TCRdb reprocessed the 5' RACE reads via MiXCR and lists one record per CDR3 protein. The repertoire includes 130,000 or so distinct CDR3 sequences, about 6.4% of them detected once, and approximately 12% sits in the top ten. Germline-derived CDR1 and CDR2 are DFQATT and SNEGSKA (reference sequence). Unmatched junction bases numbered 15, after V lost 5 bases and J lost 5 bases. There are 15 residues in the CDR3. Worth noting for this clonotype: Its specificity is unknown.

This receptor was taken from a male donor with ankylosing spondylitis or in good health (not recorded which). The sample consisted of blood, either unsorted or a sorted T cell fraction (not recorded which). The rearrangement links TRBV20-1 to TRBJ2-7, with 7 bases that match TRBD2. CDR3 nucleotides: TGCAGTGCTGGACCTTTAGGCGGGAGACCCAACGAGCAGTACTTC. Protein product: CSAGPLGGRPNEQYF.